This TCR beta chain was captured in a study of T cell responses to AZD1222 COVID-19 vaccine. The study's findings and limits: Increases in Spike-specific TCR breadth and depth were seen after two AZD1222 doses. Vaccine-associated CD4 TCRs ranged over spike, dominating at 160-218 and 743-854. Scientists sampled the repertoires only once the peak T cell response had passed. White British donors predominated, females outnumbered males, and clonal diversity was possibly underestimated.

Remarks on this clone: The target antigen is unknown.

Assay used: immunoSEQ multiplex PCR; TCRdb lists only in-frame clones, some missing. Here the sample spans some 150,000 clones, roughly nine tenths being singletons. CDR3 length: 14 residues. Germline loops: CDR1 ENHRY, CDR2 SYGVKD. V lost 6 bases to trimming and J lost 5 bases, with 13 bases between them. The material sequenced was peripheral blood, taken after recovery from COVID-19. The chain is built from TRBV10-3 and TRBJ1-4, with D unclear. The receptor's source is an adult who had recovered from COVID-19. Written as DNA, the CDR3 is TGTGCCATCAGAGCGGACGGAGGGAATGAAAAACTGTTTTTT. Its protein product is CAIRADGGNEKLFF.